The 10 T cell receptor beta chains given below trace back to one sample, sequenced in a study of shared clonotypes between healthy human individuals. Repertoires were generated with immunoSEQ multiplex PCR, while TCRdb's copy carries only in-frame clones and drops some. The sample shows around 2,000,000 clones, 90% to 95% of them seen only once. The sample was naive CD4+ T cells sorted from blood. The subset here: CD45RA+ positively selected. These receptor sequences come from a man aged 18 to 30 in good health.

This clone appeared once. This rearrangement joins TRBV18 to TRBJ1-1, with no clear D. The germline V gene has CDR1 KGHSH and CDR2 LQKENI. CDR3 length equals 14 residues. Trimming removed 4 bases from V and 0 bases from J, with 9 bases in between. CDR3 sequence reads: CASSHDTLNTEAFF. CDR3 nucleotides: TGTGCCAGCTCACACGACACCTTGAACACTGAAGCTTTCTTT. Full variable domain (rest looked up from reference TRBV18 and TRBJ1-1): NAGVMQNPRHLVRRRGQEARLRCSPMKGHSHVYWYRQLPEEGLKFMVYLQKENIIDESGMPKERFSAEFPKEGPSILRIQQVVRGDSAAYFCASSHDTLNTEAFFGQGTRLTVV.

The chain joins TRBV2 to TRBJ1-2; 7 bases match TRBD1. The CDR3 length is 13 residues. CDR1 and CDR2 (germline): SNHLY, FYNNEI. The ends lost 2 bases at V and 8 bases at J; junction bases unmatched: 5. The CDR3 bases are TGTGCCAGCAGTGAATCCAGGGGGAGCGGCTACACCTTC. Protein product: CASSESRGSGYTF.

The chain combines TRBV5-1 with TRBJ2-5, with D maybe TRBD2 (6 bases). This CDR3 is built from 16 residues. Looked up from germline, CDR1 is SGHRS and CDR2 is YFSETQ. Trimming removed 2 bases from V and 4 bases from J, with 18 bases in between. The CDR3 DNA reads TGCGCCAGCAGCTTTAGCGGCGATTTTTCTGCAGAGACCCAGTACTTC. It yields the protein CASSFSGDFSAETQYF.

This clone appeared once. The V and J genes are TRBV6-1 and TRBJ1-3, with a possible D match to TRBD1 (5 bases). This CDR3 region has 13 residues. The germline gives CDR1 MNHNS, CDR2 SASEGT. Trimming pared 4 bases from V and 4 bases from J, leaving 8 bases between. The CDR3 DNA sequence: TGTGCCAGCAGTGGGGGCACCGGAAACACCATATATTTT. Translating gives CASSGGTGNTIYF.

The genes are TRBV9 and TRBJ2-7, with TRBD2 identical over 9 bases. The CDR3 sequence is 13 residues long. V lost 1 base, J lost 7 bases, and 3 bases stayed unmatched. Germline assignment: CDR1 SGDLS and CDR2 YYNGEE. Written as DNA, the CDR3 is TGTGCCAGCAGCGTAAGGCTAGCGGGGGAGCAGTACTTC. This sequence encodes CASSVRLAGEQYF.

The genes are TRBV19 and TRBJ2-3; 11 bases line up with TRBD1. Germline CDR1 and CDR2: LNHDA and SQIVND (reference sequence). Unmatched junction bases numbered 5, after V lost 4 bases and J lost 2 bases. The CDR3 runs to 16 residues. CDR3 in DNA: TGTGCCAGTAGTAGTCGGGACAGGGGGTACACAGATACGCAGTATTTT. Protein: CASSSRDRGYTDTQYF. The entire variable domain, with the rest obtained from reference TRBV19 and TRBJ2-3, is as follows: DGGITQSPKYLFRKEGQNVTLSCEQNLNHDAMYWYRQDPGQGLRLIYYSQIVNDFQKGDIAEGYSVSREKKESFPLTVTSAQKNPTAFYLCASSSRDRGYTDTQYFGPGTRLTVL.

This clone occurred a few times. The J gene is TRBJ1-2, the V gene TRBV6-4, with D perhaps matching TRBD1 (5 bases). V was trimmed by 5 bases and J by 5 bases, leaving 12 bases between them. The CDR3 sequence is 13 residues long. Germline V gene sequence: CDR1 MRHNA, CDR2 SNTAGT. CDR3 amino acids: CASSPDRGYGYTF. Here the CDR3 DNA reads TGTGCCAGCAGTCCTGACAGAGGGTATGGCTACACCTTC.

V gene TRBV19 combines with J gene TRBJ2-6; 7 bases fit TRBD1. Germline V gene lookup returns CDR1 LNHDA and CDR2 SQIVND (reference sequence). With 11 bases clipped from V and 0 bases from J, the junction kept 16 bases outside the gene matches. This CDR3 has 18 amino acids. The CDR3 sequence is CASKPGTAESSGANVLTF. DNA for the CDR3: TGTGCCTCCAAGCCCGGGACAGCTGAGAGCTCTGGGGCCAACGTCCTGACTTTC.

V is TRBV5-1 and J is TRBJ2-2; a weak D match, TRBD1 (7 bases). Per the germline V gene, CDR1 is SGHRS and CDR2 is YFSETQ. With 4 bases removed from V and 6 bases from J, the gap between germline ends came to 13 bases. The CDR3 is made up of 14 amino acids. The CDR3 region has the DNA TGCGCCAGCAGCCAGGGGGGTCTCTCCGGGGAGCTGTTTTTT. Translating it yields CASSQGGLSGELFF.

This chain connects TRBV28 to TRBJ1-1; a weak D match, TRBD1 (5 bases). The CDR3 is 11 amino acids. V lost 8 bases, J lost 3 bases, and 7 bases lay in between. CDR1 MDHEN and CDR2 SYDVKM come from the germline V gene. Here the CDR3 reads CASLGDTEAFF. CDR3 coding DNA: TGTGCCAGCTTAGGGGACACTGAAGCTTTCTTT.